A single sample gave rise to the 16 T cell receptor beta chains below, sequenced in a study of identifying expanded T cells in peripheral blood. The assay was immunoSEQ multiplex PCR, and TCRdb's table has in-frame clones only and misses some. The table shows 100,000 or so clones, with approximately 90% occurring only once. Sequencing input: blood. The source is a person aged 18 to 75 in good health.

The CDR3 nucleotides are TGTGCCAGTACTCCCCCGGGGGTGGCTTATGGCTACACCTTC. As protein: CASTPPGVAYGYTF. V usage is TRBV19 and J usage is TRBJ1-2; a possible D gene is TRBD1 (5 bases). CDR1 LNHDA and CDR2 SQIVND come from the germline V gene (reference sequence). V was shortened by 7 bases and J by 5 bases, with 17 bases between the two germline ends. The CDR3 covers 14 residues.

V usage is TRBV4-1 and J usage is TRBJ1-3, with D possibly matching TRBD1 (6 bases). Germline V gene data show CDR1 as MGHRA and CDR2 as YSYEKL. Trimming left V 1 base short and J 7 bases short, with 11 bases between. CDR3 length equals 14 residues. The CDR3, as DNA: TGCGCCAGCAGCCAAGTGGGGGCTCGGAACACCATATATTTT. It translates to CASSQVGARNTIYF.

This sequence joins TRBV19 and TRBJ2-4; 7 bases are shared with TRBD1. Trimming removed 5 bases from V and 9 bases from J; junction bases left unmatched: 16. Germline values: CDR1 LNHDA, CDR2 SQIVND (reference sequence). This CDR3 region has 16 residues. CDR3 nucleotide sequence: TGTGCCAGTAGTTTTCCTGCAGGGGGTCGACCGGGCATTCAGTACTTC. Its translation: CASSFPAGGRPGIQYF.

The chain recombines TRBV5-1 with TRBJ2-2; unclear D gene. This CDR3 spans 12 amino acids. The V gene's germline CDR1 is SGHRS and CDR2 YFSETQ. Trimming removed 5 bases from V and 3 bases from J, with 5 bases in between. CDR3: CASRYDTGELFF. CDR3 nucleotide sequence: TGCGCCAGCAGATATGACACCGGGGAGCTGTTTTTT.

CDR3 sequence (DNA): TGTGCCAGCAGCTTTGACCTCGGACGGAACACTGAAGCTTTCTTT. This gives the protein CASSFDLGRNTEAFF. The rearrangement links TRBV5-4 to TRBJ1-1; no definite D call. With 2 bases removed from V and 1 base from J, the gap between germline ends came to 12 bases. The CDR3 is 15 amino acids. Germline lookup yields CDR1 SGHNT and CDR2 YYREEE (reference sequence). Full variable domain (remainder filled in from reference TRBV5-4 and TRBJ1-1): ETGVTQSPTHLIKTRGQQVTLRCSSQSGHNTVSWYQQALGQGPQFIFQYYREEENGRGNFPPRFSGLQFPNYSSELNVNALELDDSALYLCASSFDLGRNTEAFFGQGTRLTVV.

This CDR3 reads CASSQEARADTYEQYF. CDR3 DNA sequence: TGCGCCAGCAGCCAAGAAGCCAGGGCGGATACCTACGAGCAGTACTTC. J is TRBJ2-7 and V is TRBV4-3, with D possibly being TRBD1 (5 bases). The CDR3 loop spans 16 amino acids. V lost 0 bases, J lost 2 bases, and 14 bases lay in between. Germline lookup yields CDR1 LGHNA and CDR2 YSLEER.

The chain is built from TRBV9 and TRBJ2-3; TRBD2 agrees at 14 bases. Looked up from germline, CDR1 is SGDLS and CDR2 is YYNGEE. The CDR3 is 15 amino acids. J was trimmed by 6 bases and V by 0 bases; bases with no gene match: 0. The CDR3 DNA reads as TGTGCCAGCAGCGTAGGGACTAGCGGGGGGGATACGCAGTATTTT. The encoded protein is CASSVGTSGGDTQYF.

The chain joins TRBV29-1 to TRBJ1-4; unclear D gene. The CDR3 is 13 amino acids. CDR1 SQVTM and CDR2 ANQGSEA come from the germline V gene. Deletions cut 5 bases from V and 5 bases from J, with 12 bases between. The CDR3 DNA follows: TGCAGCGTTACCCCACTTTCGAATGAAAAACTGTTTTTT. It yields the protein CSVTPLSNEKLFF.

To note about this clone: Without the conserved terminal phenylalanine or tryptophan, this CDR3 likely stems from a read error. No DNA is shown, since the ends of the CDR3 on it are uncertain; the CDR3 is the one TCRdb lists. The rearrangement joins TRBV10-3 to TRBJ1-1; the D call TRBD1 from the table was never checked on the DNA. Germline V CDR1 and CDR2: ENHRY, SYGVKD. The CDR3 spans 8 residues, counting both ends. The CDR3 reads CAISGQGT.

This clone was seen once. V and J are TRBV7-9 and TRBJ2-7, with D possibly matching TRBD2 (6 bases). Germline CDR1 is SEHNR and CDR2 is FQNEAQ (reference sequence). The V and J ends lost 5 bases and 4 bases respectively, with 15 bases between them. This CDR3 comprises 14 residues. CDR3 sequence: CASSQSAGRYEQYF. The CDR3 coding sequence is TGTGCCAGCAGCCAAAGCGCGGGGAGGTACGAGCAGTACTTC. The variable domain in full, completed from reference TRBV7-9 and TRBJ2-7, reads DTGVSQNPRHKITKRGQNVTFRCDPISEHNRLYWYRQTLGQGPEFLTYFQNEAQLEKSRLLSDRFSAERPKGSFSTLEIQRTEQGDSAMYLCASSQSAGRYEQYFGPGTRLTVT.

The chain links TRBV6-5 to TRBJ2-7; D tentatively reads TRBD1 or TRBD2 (5 bases each). This CDR3 contains 15 residues. Trimming removed 0 bases at V and 4 bases at J, with 13 bases between. Germline loops: CDR1 MNHEY, CDR2 SVGAGI. CDR3 loop: CASSYSARGKYEQYF. The CDR3 coding sequence is TGTGCCAGCAGTTACTCTGCCCGGGGCAAATACGAGCAGTACTTC.

This clone was recorded once. The chain recombines TRBV19 with TRBJ2-5; TRBD2 aligns across 7 bases. Germline CDR1 reads LNHDA; CDR2 reads SQIVND (reference sequence). J was trimmed by 2 bases and V by 0 bases; bases with no gene match: 12. The CDR3 consists of 18 residues. The CDR3 region is CASSIDAMTSTKQETQYF. As DNA, the CDR3 is TGTGCCAGTAGTATAGATGCTATGACTAGCACCAAGCAAGAGACCCAGTACTTC.

This clone was seen once. The CDR3 loop is CASSSNPGEGETQYF. In nucleotides, the CDR3 is TGTGCCAGCAGTTCGAACCCGGGGGAGGGGGAGACCCAGTACTTC. The chain couples TRBV25-1 to TRBJ2-5, with 7 bases fitting TRBD2. The germline V gene has CDR1 MGHDK and CDR2 SYGVNS. The CDR3 has 15 amino acids. The V gene end was trimmed by 5 bases and the J gene end by 5 bases; junction bases not matched to a gene: 11.

This chain uses TRBV5-6 with TRBJ2-7, with D uncertain. The CDR3 is 12 amino acids. CDR1 is SGHDT and CDR2 is YYEEEE in the germline V gene. V was cut by 1 base and J by 7 bases, with 9 bases left in between. CDR3 coding DNA: TGTGCCAGCAGCTTGTACAGAACGGAGCAGTACTTC. Its translation is CASSLYRTEQYF.

The chain employs TRBV7-6 and TRBJ1-2, with TRBD1 matching 9 bases. Germline V gene data show CDR1 as SGHVS and CDR2 as FNYEAQ. With 3 bases clipped from V and 12 bases from J, the junction kept 2 bases outside the gene matches. The CDR3 has 11 amino acids. Here the CDR3 DNA reads TGTGCCAGCAGCTTTGGGACAGGGCACACCTTC. Its protein is CASSFGTGHTF. The entire variable domain, with the rest obtained from reference TRBV7-6 and TRBJ1-2, is as follows: GAGVSQSPRYKVTKRGQDVALRCDPISGHVSLYWYRQALGQGPEFLTYFNYEAQQDKSGLPNDRFSAERPEGSISTLTIQRTEQRDSAMYRCASSFGTGHTFGSGTRLTVV.

The chain has TRBV6-5 and TRBJ1-6; D is perhaps TRBD1 (5 bases). Germline assignment: CDR1 MNHEY and CDR2 SVGAGI. This CDR3 contains 16 residues. The ends were cut back, 0 bases at V and 6 bases at J, with 12 bases in the middle. The CDR3 DNA reads as TGTGCCAGCAGTTACTCAGGGTCCGGGACTAATTCACCCCTCCACTTT. This gives the protein CASSYSGSGTNSPLHF.